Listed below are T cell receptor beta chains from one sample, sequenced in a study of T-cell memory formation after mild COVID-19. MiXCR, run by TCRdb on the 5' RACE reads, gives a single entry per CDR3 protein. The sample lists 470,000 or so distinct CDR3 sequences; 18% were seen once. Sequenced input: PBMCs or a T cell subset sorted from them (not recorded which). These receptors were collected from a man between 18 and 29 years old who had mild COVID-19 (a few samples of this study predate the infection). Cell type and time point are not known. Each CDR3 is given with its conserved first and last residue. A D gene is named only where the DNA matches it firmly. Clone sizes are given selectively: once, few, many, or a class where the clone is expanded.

CDR3nt: TGTGCCAGCAGTCCGTACTGGATTAATCAGCCCCAGCATTTT; CDR3aa: CASSPYWINQPQHF; v_gene: TRBV12-3/TRBV12-4; abundance: NA; j_gene: TRBJ1-5; d_gene: NA
CDR3nt: TGTGCCAGCAGCTTAACACCGGGGGCTGGGGCCAACGTCCTGACTTTC; CDR3aa: CASSLTPGAGANVLTF; v_gene: TRBV7-9; abundance: NA; j_gene: TRBJ2-6; d_gene: NA
CDR3nt: TGTGCCAGCAGCCCAATGAACACTGAAGCTTTCTTT; CDR3aa: CASSPMNTEAFF; v_gene: TRBV7-9; abundance: few; j_gene: TRBJ1-1; d_gene: NA
CDR3nt: TGTGCCAGCAAGGCAGGGGTCGGCTCTGGGGCCAACGTCCTGACTTTC; CDR3aa: CASKAGVGSGANVLTF; v_gene: TRBV6-1; abundance: NA; j_gene: TRBJ2-6; d_gene: NA
CDR3nt: TGTGCCAGCAGCGGACTAGCGGGGGGGAAAGGGTCCTACAATGAGCAGTTCTTC; CDR3aa: CASSGLAGGKGSYNEQFF; v_gene: TRBV12-3/TRBV12-4; abundance: few; j_gene: TRBJ2-1; d_gene: TRBD2
CDR3nt: TGTGCCATCAGCTTGGGTAGTACAACAGATACGCAGTATTTT; CDR3aa: CAISLGSTTDTQYF; v_gene: TRBV5-6; abundance: once; j_gene: TRBJ2-3; d_gene: NA
CDR3nt: TGCGCCAGCAGCGACCCCGGACGTGAGCAGTTCTTC; CDR3aa: CASSDPGREQFF; v_gene: TRBV10-1; abundance: few; j_gene: TRBJ2-1; d_gene: NA
CDR3nt: TGTGCCAGCAGTTTATGGGGGCGGCGCACAGATACGCAGTATTTT; CDR3aa: CASSLWGRRTDTQYF; v_gene: TRBV27; abundance: NA; j_gene: TRBJ2-3; d_gene: NA
CDR3nt: TGTGCCAGCAGCTCGCACGGATACACAGATACGCAGTATTTT; CDR3aa: CASSSHGYTDTQYF; v_gene: TRBV7-6; abundance: NA; j_gene: TRBJ2-3; d_gene: NA
CDR3nt: TGTGCCAGCAGCTTATCGGTTGGGAGGGGGCGTGAAAAACTGTTTTTT; CDR3aa: CASSLSVGRGREKLFF; v_gene: TRBV7-2; abundance: few; j_gene: TRBJ1-4; d_gene: TRBD1
CDR3nt: TGTGCCAGCAGTTACGGTAGCGGGGGGGCGAAAGAGACCCAGTACTTC; CDR3aa: CASSYGSGGAKETQYF; v_gene: TRBV6-6; abundance: NA; j_gene: TRBJ2-5; d_gene: TRBD2
CDR3nt: TGTGCCAGCAGTCCCACGGGGCGCTATGGCTACACCTTC; CDR3aa: CASSPTGRYGYTF; v_gene: TRBV6-2/TRBV6-3; abundance: few; j_gene: TRBJ1-2; d_gene: NA
CDR3nt: TGCGCCAGCAGCACTGGGAGGGGACCGGACTTCTCTGGGGCCAACGTCCTGACTTTC; CDR3aa: CASSTGRGPDFSGANVLTF; v_gene: TRBV5-1; abundance: NA; j_gene: TRBJ2-6; d_gene: TRBD2
CDR3nt: TGTGCCATCAGTGAGTCGGGGAACGTTCAAGAGACCCAGTACTTC; CDR3aa: CAISESGNVQETQYF; v_gene: TRBV10-3; abundance: few; j_gene: TRBJ2-5; d_gene: NA
CDR3nt: TGTGCCAGCAGATCTCTTGTCGGGACAGGGATGGCACCCCTCCACTTT; CDR3aa: CASRSLVGTGMAPLHF; v_gene: TRBV28; abundance: NA; j_gene: TRBJ1-6; d_gene: TRBD1
CDR3nt: TGTGCCAGCAGCTCAGTAGCGGGTACCTACGAGCAGTACTTC; CDR3aa: CASSSVAGTYEQYF; v_gene: TRBV27; abundance: many; j_gene: TRBJ2-7; d_gene: TRBD2
CDR3nt: TGCGCCAGCAGCTTGGCCCTTACACGGCTGGGTGGCAATGAGCAGTTCTTC; CDR3aa: CASSLALTRLGGNEQFF; v_gene: TRBV5-1; abundance: few; j_gene: TRBJ2-1; d_gene: NA
CDR3nt: TGTGCCAGCTCGGGGCAGGGCAATCAGCCCCAGCATTTT; CDR3aa: CASSGQGNQPQHF; v_gene: TRBV18; abundance: NA; j_gene: TRBJ1-5; d_gene: NA
CDR3nt: TGTGCCAGCAGCCAATACCCCTCTAGCGGCGAGCAGTACTTC; CDR3aa: CASSQYPSSGEQYF; v_gene: TRBV3-1; abundance: few; j_gene: TRBJ2-7; d_gene: TRBD2
CDR3nt: TGTGCCAGCAGCCAAGATTCACCAGAGACGTGGGTTTATGATACGCAGTATTTT; CDR3aa: CASSQDSPETWVYDTQYF; v_gene: TRBV14; abundance: few; j_gene: TRBJ2-3; d_gene: NA
CDR3nt: TGTGCCAGCAGTGTCGGGCCCGGGGAGACCCAGTACTTC; CDR3aa: CASSVGPGETQYF; v_gene: TRBV6-4; abundance: NA; j_gene: TRBJ2-5; d_gene: NA
CDR3nt: TGTGCCAGCACAGGCGGGGGGGCCGGCAATGAGCAGTTCTTC; CDR3aa: CASTGGGAGNEQFF; v_gene: TRBV2; abundance: many; j_gene: TRBJ2-1; d_gene: TRBD2
CDR3nt: TGCGCCAGCAGCTCATTACCGACCCTGTACAATGAGCAGTTCTTC; CDR3aa: CASSSLPTLYNEQFF; v_gene: TRBV5-1; abundance: NA; j_gene: TRBJ2-1; d_gene: NA
CDR3nt: TGTGCCAGCAGCTTGGCCGGGAACGAGGGGGAGACCCAGTACTTC; CDR3aa: CASSLAGNEGETQYF; v_gene: TRBV5-5; abundance: few; j_gene: TRBJ2-5; d_gene: NA
CDR3nt: TGTGCCAGCAGCGCGCTAGCGGGGTCGTACAATGAGCAGTTCTTC; CDR3aa: CASSALAGSYNEQFF; v_gene: TRBV11-1; abundance: NA; j_gene: TRBJ2-1; d_gene: TRBD2
CDR3nt: TGCAGTGCTGACCGGGACGGGGGCTACGAGCAGTACTTC; CDR3aa: CSADRDGGYEQYF; v_gene: TRBV20-1; abundance: few; j_gene: TRBJ2-7; d_gene: NA
CDR3nt: TGCAGCGTTGGGGGTTTGGATGAAAAACTGTTTTTT; CDR3aa: CSVGGLDEKLFF; v_gene: TRBV29-1; abundance: many; j_gene: TRBJ1-4; d_gene: NA
CDR3nt: TGTGCCAGCAGCCCAACCCGGGACAGGGGGTATGGCTACACCTTC; CDR3aa: CASSPTRDRGYGYTF; v_gene: TRBV7-9; abundance: few; j_gene: TRBJ1-2; d_gene: TRBD1
CDR3nt: TGCAGTGCTAGAAGTGAACGGGCCTATGAGCAGTTCTTC; CDR3aa: CSARSERAYEQFF; v_gene: TRBV20-1; abundance: NA; j_gene: TRBJ2-1; d_gene: NA
CDR3nt: TGTGCCAGCAGTTTCGACCGAAGGTACTCACCCCTCCACTTT; CDR3aa: CASSFDRRYSPLHF; v_gene: TRBV12-3/TRBV12-4; abundance: NA; j_gene: TRBJ1-6; d_gene: NA
CDR3nt: TGCAGCGTTGGGCCTCGGAGCGATGAGCAGTTCTTC; CDR3aa: CSVGPRSDEQFF; v_gene: TRBV29-1; abundance: many; j_gene: TRBJ2-1; d_gene: NA
CDR3nt: TGTGCCAGCAGTTACACCAGGGACAGGGGAACAAATGAGCAGTTCTTC; CDR3aa: CASSYTRDRGTNEQFF; v_gene: TRBV6-2/TRBV6-3; abundance: NA; j_gene: TRBJ2-1; d_gene: TRBD1
CDR3nt: TGTGCCAGCAGCGTAGAATCAGGGTCAGAGACCCAGTACTTC; CDR3aa: CASSVESGSETQYF; v_gene: TRBV9; abundance: NA; j_gene: TRBJ2-5; d_gene: NA
CDR3nt: TGCGCCAGCAGCCAAGAGGGGGGTGCCAATCAGCCCCAGCATTTT; CDR3aa: CASSQEGGANQPQHF; v_gene: TRBV4-1; abundance: NA; j_gene: TRBJ1-5; d_gene: NA
CDR3nt: TGTGCCAGCAGCTTAGGGCCAGCGTCCTACGAGCAGTACTTC; CDR3aa: CASSLGPASYEQYF; v_gene: TRBV7-2; abundance: NA; j_gene: TRBJ2-7; d_gene: NA
CDR3nt: TGTGCCACCAGCAGAGACCTCACTGAAGCTTTCTTT; CDR3aa: CATSRDLTEAFF; v_gene: TRBV15; abundance: few; j_gene: TRBJ1-1; d_gene: NA
CDR3nt: TGTGCCAGCAGCACGGTCCACAGGGGGTGGTATGGCTACACCTTC; CDR3aa: CASSTVHRGWYGYTF; v_gene: TRBV7-2; abundance: NA; j_gene: TRBJ1-2; d_gene: TRBD1
CDR3nt: TGCGCCAGCAGCCAAGAGGGGTATGGCTACGAGCAGTACTTC; CDR3aa: CASSQEGYGYEQYF; v_gene: TRBV4-3; abundance: many; j_gene: TRBJ2-7; d_gene: NA
CDR3nt: TGTGCCAGCAGCCAGACTAGCGGGGGAGAGAAAGAGACCCAGTACTTC; CDR3aa: CASSQTSGGEKETQYF; v_gene: TRBV7-9; abundance: many; j_gene: TRBJ2-5; d_gene: TRBD2
CDR3nt: TGTGCCAGCAAAGGGGGGCCGTACACCGGGGAGCTGTTTTTT; CDR3aa: CASKGGPYTGELFF; v_gene: TRBV9; abundance: NA; j_gene: TRBJ2-2; d_gene: NA
CDR3nt: TGTGCCAGCAGTTGGAACAATGAGCAGTTCTTC; CDR3aa: CASSWNNEQFF; v_gene: TRBV28; abundance: many; j_gene: TRBJ2-1; d_gene: NA
CDR3nt: TGTGCCAGCGCCGGGTCTATCACCGGGGAGCTGTTTTTT; CDR3aa: CASAGSITGELFF; v_gene: TRBV6-2/TRBV6-3; abundance: NA; j_gene: TRBJ2-2; d_gene: NA
CDR3nt: TGTGCCAGCACGGCGCCAGGGAATGGTCAGCCCCAGCATTTT; CDR3aa: CASTAPGNGQPQHF; v_gene: TRBV5-5; abundance: NA; j_gene: TRBJ1-5; d_gene: NA
CDR3nt: TGTGCCAGCAGCTTAGGGTGGGGGAAAAGCAACGTCCTGACTTTC; CDR3aa: CASSLGWGKSNVLTF; v_gene: TRBV11-2; abundance: few; j_gene: TRBJ2-6; d_gene: NA
CDR3nt: TGTGCCAGCAGTGAATATGGAGGACAGGCGCGTGAAGCTTTCTTT; CDR3aa: CASSEYGGQAREAFF; v_gene: TRBV25-1; abundance: few; j_gene: TRBJ1-1; d_gene: TRBD1
CDR3nt: TGTGCCACCACCCCAGGGGGGAACACTGAAGCTTTCTTT; CDR3aa: CATTPGGNTEAFF; v_gene: TRBV14; abundance: NA; j_gene: TRBJ1-1; d_gene: TRBD1
CDR3nt: TGTGCCAGCAGCCAAGTCGCAGGGGGAGGAAAGGAGCAGTACTTC; CDR3aa: CASSQVAGGGKEQYF; v_gene: TRBV7-9; abundance: few; j_gene: TRBJ2-7; d_gene: NA
CDR3nt: TGTGCCAGCAGCCCTCTTTGGACGGGGGCCTACAATGAGCAGTTCTTC; CDR3aa: CASSPLWTGAYNEQFF; v_gene: TRBV7-6; abundance: many; j_gene: TRBJ2-1; d_gene: NA
CDR3nt: TGCGCCAGCAGCCTACAGGGCACAAGCACAGATACGCAGTATTTT; CDR3aa: CASSLQGTSTDTQYF; v_gene: TRBV4-3; abundance: many; j_gene: TRBJ2-3; d_gene: NA